This TCR beta chain was recorded in a study of cytomegalovirus exposure and HLA in healthy donors. It was with 60 Vbeta and 13 Jbeta primers that the PCR ran. TCRdb keeps only in-frame clones here, not all; method: immunoSEQ multiplex PCR. The sample contains approximately 180,000 clones, around four fifths of which appear only once. Concerning this clone itself: Its antigen remains unknown.

Germline V lookup: CDR1 SNHLY, CDR2 FYNNEI. Trimming took off 4 bases at V and 5 bases at J, with 18 bases between the two ends. There are 16 residues in the CDR3. Overall study findings and caveats: In a later analysis, most CMV-associated TCR beta chains appeared HLA-restricted. What TCR beta sequences reportedly achieved was accurate prediction of HLA-A and HLA-B alleles in most subjects.

The receptor was isolated from an older woman in good health and CMV-seropositive. The V call is TRBV2, the J call TRBJ2-1; a weak D match, TRBD2 (6 bases). The sequencing sample was made of PBMCs. In DNA form, the CDR3 reads TGTGCCAGCAGTGGGGCCCCCACGGGACTCCACAATGAGCAGTTCTTC. Translating it yields CASSGAPTGLHNEQFF.